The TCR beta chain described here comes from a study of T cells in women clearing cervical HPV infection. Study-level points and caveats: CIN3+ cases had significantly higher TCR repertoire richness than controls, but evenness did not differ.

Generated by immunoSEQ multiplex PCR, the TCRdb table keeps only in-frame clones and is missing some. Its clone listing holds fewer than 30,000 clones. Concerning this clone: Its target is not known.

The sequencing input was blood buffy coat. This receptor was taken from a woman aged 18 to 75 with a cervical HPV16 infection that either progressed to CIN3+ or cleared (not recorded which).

Here the CDR3 reads CASSWGQGGNEQFF. The sequenced part of the CDR3 DNA is TGCGCCAGCAGCTGGGGACAGGGGGGCAATGAG. The chain uses TRBV5-1 and TRBJ2-1, with 11 bases fitting TRBD1. The CDR3 end falls 3 residues outside the read, so it is completed with the germline J gene. CDR1 and CDR2 from the germline V gene are SGHRS and YFSETQ. Unmatched junction bases numbered 2, after V lost 3 bases and J lost 6 bases. This CDR3 has 14 amino acids.